Below are 9 T cell receptor beta chains sequenced from a single sample in a study of control samples from healthy donors and cancer patients. Profiled with immunoSEQ multiplex PCR; TCRdb holds only in-frame clones, not every one. The sample yields around 100,000 clones, over 75% seen once. The sequenced sample consisted of blood. Receptor source: a woman younger than 35 in good health.

V usage is TRBV9 and J usage is TRBJ1-1; tentative D call: TRBD1 (6 bases). Deletions cut 4 bases from V and 4 bases from J, with 14 bases between. The CDR3 has 14 residues. CDR1 and CDR2 (germline): SGDLS, YYNGEE. The CDR3 protein is CASSSQGFGTEAFF. In DNA form, the CDR3 reads TGTGCCAGCAGCTCACAGGGTTTTGGCACTGAAGCTTTCTTT.

This chain joins TRBV5-1 and TRBJ1-2, with 8 positions matching TRBD1. Germline loops: CDR1 SGHRS, CDR2 YFSETQ. This CDR3 region has 15 residues. J gave up 5 bases and V 7 bases, and 13 bases lay outside the gene matches. The DNA for the CDR3 is TGCGCCAGCCGCCCTCGCCCCGACAGGGGATATGGCTACACCTTC. It encodes CASRPRPDRGYGYTF.

This chain joins TRBV19 and TRBJ2-3, with unresolved D. V shed 5 bases and J shed 2 bases, with 14 bases lying between them. The length of the CDR3 is 15 residues. Germline CDR1 and CDR2: LNHDA and SQIVND (reference sequence). The CDR3: CASSVSKSATDTQYF. The CDR3 region has the DNA TGTGCCAGTAGTGTGTCAAAGTCAGCCACAGATACGCAGTATTTT.

This chain joins TRBV2 and TRBJ1-1, with D perhaps matching TRBD1 (5 bases). CDR3 length equals 15 residues. The germline V and J ends were trimmed by 5 bases and 0 bases, with 13 bases remaining between them. Per germline, CDR1 SNHLY and CDR2 FYNNEI. The DNA of the CDR3 is TGTGCCAGCAGTCCGCGACAGAACATGAACACTGAAGCTTTCTTT. This sequence encodes CASSPRQNMNTEAFF.

V and J are TRBV27 and TRBJ1-1; D is ambiguous. The CDR3 is made up of 15 amino acids. Germline V CDR1 and CDR2: MNHEY, SMNVEV (reference sequence). Trimming pared 6 bases from V and 2 bases from J, leaving 16 bases between. DNA of the CDR3: TGTGCCAGCAGATCCCCGTCCCGAGAAAACACTGAAGCTTTCTTT. This translates into CASRSPSRENTEAFF.

This clone was seen a single time. The rearrangement links TRBV3-1 (or the pseudogene TRBV3-2) to TRBJ1-2; D call uncertain. Germline V CDR1 and CDR2: LGHDT, YNNKEL (reference sequence). This CDR3 contains 13 residues. The V end lost 2 bases, the J end lost 4 bases, and 8 bases lay between the germline ends. Written as DNA, the CDR3 is TGTGCCAGCAGCCAAAACAGAATCTATGGCTACACCTTC. Translating gives CASSQNRIYGYTF.

The V call is TRBV9, the J call TRBJ2-1; D is unresolved. Between the trimmed V and J ends, which lost 4 bases and 15 bases, there was a span of 14 bases. This CDR3 has 11 amino acids. The V gene's germline CDR1 is SGDLS and CDR2 YYNGEE. CDR3 residues: CASSPSGGPFF. CDR3 nucleotide sequence: TGTGCCAGCAGCCCCTCGGGTGGGCCGTTCTTC.

The rearrangement links TRBV5-1 to TRBJ1-1, with D possibly matching TRBD1 (6 bases). The CDR3 consists of 16 residues. Germline V gives CDR1 SGHRS, CDR2 YFSETQ. The germline V and J ends were trimmed by 0 bases and 1 base, with 13 bases remaining between them. CDR3 amino acids: CASSLGRQVRNTEAFF. In nucleotides, the CDR3 is TGCGCCAGCAGCTTGGGGCGACAGGTGAGGAACACTGAAGCTTTCTTT.

There are a few counts of this clone. The chain combines TRBV6-6 with TRBJ1-6; no clear D gene. Germline V gives CDR1 MNHNY, CDR2 SVGAGI (reference sequence). The CDR3 has 14 residues. The V gene lost 2 bases and the J gene lost 9 bases, with 11 bases spanning the gap. The CDR3 nucleotides read TGTGCCAGCAGTTACGGCTTCTCTGGTTCACCCCTCCACTTT. Translation: CASSYGFSGSPLHF.